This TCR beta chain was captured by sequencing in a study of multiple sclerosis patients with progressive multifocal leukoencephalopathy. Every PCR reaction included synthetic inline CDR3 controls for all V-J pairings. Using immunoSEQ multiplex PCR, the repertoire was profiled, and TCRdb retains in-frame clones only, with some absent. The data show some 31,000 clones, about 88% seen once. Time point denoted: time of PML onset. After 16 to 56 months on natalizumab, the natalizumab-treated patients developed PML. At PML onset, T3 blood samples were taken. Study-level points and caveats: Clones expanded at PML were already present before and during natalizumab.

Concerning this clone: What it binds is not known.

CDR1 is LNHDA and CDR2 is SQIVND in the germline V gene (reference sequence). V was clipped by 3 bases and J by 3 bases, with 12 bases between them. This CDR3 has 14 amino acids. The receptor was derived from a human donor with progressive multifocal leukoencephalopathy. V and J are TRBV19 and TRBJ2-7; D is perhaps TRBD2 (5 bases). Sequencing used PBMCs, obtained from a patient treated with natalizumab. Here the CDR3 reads CASSIRETNYEQYF. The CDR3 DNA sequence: TGTGCCAGTAGTATTCGGGAAACGAACTACGAGCAGTACTTC.